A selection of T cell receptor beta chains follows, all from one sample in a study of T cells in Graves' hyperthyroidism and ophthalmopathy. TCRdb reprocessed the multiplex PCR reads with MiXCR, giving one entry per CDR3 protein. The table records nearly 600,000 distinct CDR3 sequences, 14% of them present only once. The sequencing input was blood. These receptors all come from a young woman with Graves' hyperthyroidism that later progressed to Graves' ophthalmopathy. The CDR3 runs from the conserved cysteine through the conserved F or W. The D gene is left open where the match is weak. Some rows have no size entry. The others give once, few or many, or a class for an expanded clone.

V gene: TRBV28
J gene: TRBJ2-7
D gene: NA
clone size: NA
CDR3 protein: CASTDTEEQYF
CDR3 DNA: TGTGCCAGCACGGACACCGAAGAGCAGTACTTC

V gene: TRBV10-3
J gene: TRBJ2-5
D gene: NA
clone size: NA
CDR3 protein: CAISDERTEGRETQYF
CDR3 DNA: TGTGCCATCAGTGATGAAAGGACAGAGGGCAGAGAGACCCAGTACTTC

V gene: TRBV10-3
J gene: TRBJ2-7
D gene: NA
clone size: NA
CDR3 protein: CAISERGRDEQYF
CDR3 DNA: TGTGCCATCAGTGAGAGGGGCAGGGACGAGCAGTACTTC

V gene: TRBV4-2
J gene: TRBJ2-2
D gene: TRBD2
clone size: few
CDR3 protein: CASSPALAGNTGELFF
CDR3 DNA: TGTGCCAGCAGCCCAGCACTAGCGGGGAACACCGGGGAGCTGTTTTTT

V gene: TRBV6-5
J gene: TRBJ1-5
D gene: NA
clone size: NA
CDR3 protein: CASSYGSGFNQPQHF
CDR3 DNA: TGTGCCAGCAGTTACGGGTCCGGGTTCAATCAGCCCCAGCATTTT

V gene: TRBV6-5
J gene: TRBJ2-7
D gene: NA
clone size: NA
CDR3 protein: CASSYLGAEQYF
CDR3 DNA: TGTGCCAGCAGTTACCTAGGGGCCGAGCAGTACTTC

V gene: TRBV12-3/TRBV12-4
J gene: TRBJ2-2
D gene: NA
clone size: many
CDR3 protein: CASSSQGLGELFF
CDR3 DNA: TGTGCCAGCAGTTCCCAGGGGCTCGGGGAGCTGTTTTTT

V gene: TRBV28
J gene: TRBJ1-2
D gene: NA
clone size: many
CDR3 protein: CASSFPLVRAGYGYTF
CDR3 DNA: TGTGCCAGCAGTTTCCCCCTGGTGAGGGCAGGTTATGGCTACACCTTC

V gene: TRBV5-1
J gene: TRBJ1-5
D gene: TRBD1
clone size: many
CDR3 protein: CASSLTGEDQPQHF
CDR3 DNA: TGTGCCAGCAGTTTGACAGGGGAAGATCAGCCCCAGCATTTT

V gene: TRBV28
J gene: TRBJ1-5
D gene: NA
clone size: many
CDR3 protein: CASSFYLGGDAQHF
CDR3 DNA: TGTGCCAGCAGTTTTTATCTTGGCGGGGATGCCCAGCATTTT

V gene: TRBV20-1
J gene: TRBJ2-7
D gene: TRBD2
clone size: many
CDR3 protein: CSADNSGATQYEQYF
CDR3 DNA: TGCAGTGCCGATAATAGCGGGGCAACCCAATACGAGCAGTACTTC

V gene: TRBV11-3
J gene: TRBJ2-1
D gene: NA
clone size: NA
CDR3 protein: CASSATRDGEQFF
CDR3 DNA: TGTGCCAGCAGCGCCACTAGGGATGGAGAGCAGTTCTTC

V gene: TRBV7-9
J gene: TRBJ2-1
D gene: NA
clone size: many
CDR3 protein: CASSLEDQTEQFF
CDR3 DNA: TGTGCCAGCAGCTTAGAGGATCAAACCGAGCAGTTCTTC

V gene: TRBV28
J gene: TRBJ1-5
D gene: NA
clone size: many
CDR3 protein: CASSHGLRGAPQHF
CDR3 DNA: TGTGCCAGCAGTCACGGGCTAAGAGGGGCGCCCCAGCATTTT

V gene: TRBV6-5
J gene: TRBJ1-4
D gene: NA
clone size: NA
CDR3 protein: CASSYSPRATNEKLFF
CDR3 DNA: TGTGCCAGCAGTTACTCCCCCCGAGCAACTAATGAAAAACTGTTTTTT

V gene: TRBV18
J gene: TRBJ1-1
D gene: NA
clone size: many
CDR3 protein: CASSSSGASTEAFF
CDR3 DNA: TGTGCCAGCTCATCTTCCGGGGCGAGTACTGAAGCTTTCTTT

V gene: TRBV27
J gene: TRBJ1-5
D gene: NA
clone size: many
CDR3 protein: CASTLMTFHSNQPQHF
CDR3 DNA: TGTGCCAGCACCCTAATGACATTTCATAGCAATCAGCCCCAGCATTTT